This T cell receptor beta chain is drawn from a study of T cells in Graves' hyperthyroidism and ophthalmopathy. The source material, RNA transcripts, was used to amplify TCR beta CDR3 regions. The TCR CDR3 first-round RT-PCR relied on the HTBI primer set. TCRdb recomputed calls from the multiplex PCR reads with MiXCR, one row per CDR3 protein. The table includes about 840,000 distinct CDR3 sequences, 38% detected once. Germline CDR1 is SNHLY and CDR2 is FYNNEI. The CDR3 has 16 residues. The V segment lost 8 bases and the J segment 7 bases; nucleotides outside the gene matches: 12. When ophthalmopathy did not progress within 18 months, Graves' hyperthyroidism was considered stable. Uncontrolled infection, other autoimmune disease, pregnancy or lactation barred patients from enrollment. Diagnoses rested on clinical symptoms, serum thyroxine and TRAb, thyroid ultrasound and orbital computed tomography.

Sequencing was carried out using blood. The genes are TRBV2 and TRBJ1-6; 9 nucleotides match TRBD1. This TCR was recovered from a man aged 18 to 29 with Graves' hyperthyroidism. In DNA form, the CDR3 reads TGTGCCAGCTCCCTGCAACAGGGGGCGGGCAATTCACCCCTCCACTTT. Encoded protein: CASSLQQGAGNSPLHF.